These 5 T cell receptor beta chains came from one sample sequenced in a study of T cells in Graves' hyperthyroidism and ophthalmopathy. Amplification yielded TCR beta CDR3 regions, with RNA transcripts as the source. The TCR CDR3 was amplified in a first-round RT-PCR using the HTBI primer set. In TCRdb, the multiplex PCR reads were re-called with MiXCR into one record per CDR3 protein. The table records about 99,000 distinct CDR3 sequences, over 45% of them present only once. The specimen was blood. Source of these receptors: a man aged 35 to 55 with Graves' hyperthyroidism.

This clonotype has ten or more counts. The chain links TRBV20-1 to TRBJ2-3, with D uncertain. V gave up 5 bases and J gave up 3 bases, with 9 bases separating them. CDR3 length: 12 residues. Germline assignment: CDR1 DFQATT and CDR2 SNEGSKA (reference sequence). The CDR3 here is CSAPSGTDTQYF. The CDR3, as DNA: TGCAGTGCTCCTAGTGGGACAGATACGCAGTATTTT.

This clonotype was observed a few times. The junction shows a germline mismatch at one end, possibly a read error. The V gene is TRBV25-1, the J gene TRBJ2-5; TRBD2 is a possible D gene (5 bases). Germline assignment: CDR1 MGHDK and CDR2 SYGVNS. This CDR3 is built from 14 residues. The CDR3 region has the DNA TGTGCCAGCAGTGAATACGAGAGGGAAAAGACCCCGTACTTC. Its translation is CASSEYEREKTPYF.

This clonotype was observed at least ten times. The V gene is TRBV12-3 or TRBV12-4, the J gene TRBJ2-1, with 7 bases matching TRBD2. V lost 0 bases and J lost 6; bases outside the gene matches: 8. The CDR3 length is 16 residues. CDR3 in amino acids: CASSLAGSGALNEQFF. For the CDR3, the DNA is TGTGCCAGCAGTTTAGCTGGGAGCGGGGCCCTCAATGAGCAGTTCTTC.

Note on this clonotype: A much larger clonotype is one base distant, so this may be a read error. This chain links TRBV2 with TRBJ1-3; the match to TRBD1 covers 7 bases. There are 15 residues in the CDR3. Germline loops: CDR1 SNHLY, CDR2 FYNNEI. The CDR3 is CASSLQGSSGNTICF. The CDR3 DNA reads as TGTGCCAGCAGTTTACAGGGGAGCTCTGGAAACACCATATGTTTT.

CDR3 in amino acids: CASKKTQASGNTIYF. The DNA for the CDR3 is TGTGCCAGCAAAAAGACCCAGGCCTCTGGAAACACCATATATTTT. This chain links TRBV24-1 with TRBJ1-3; D ambiguous. Deletions cut 11 bases from V and 0 bases from J, with 16 bases between. Looked up from germline, CDR1 is KGHDR and CDR2 is SFDVKD. The CDR3 is 15 amino acids.